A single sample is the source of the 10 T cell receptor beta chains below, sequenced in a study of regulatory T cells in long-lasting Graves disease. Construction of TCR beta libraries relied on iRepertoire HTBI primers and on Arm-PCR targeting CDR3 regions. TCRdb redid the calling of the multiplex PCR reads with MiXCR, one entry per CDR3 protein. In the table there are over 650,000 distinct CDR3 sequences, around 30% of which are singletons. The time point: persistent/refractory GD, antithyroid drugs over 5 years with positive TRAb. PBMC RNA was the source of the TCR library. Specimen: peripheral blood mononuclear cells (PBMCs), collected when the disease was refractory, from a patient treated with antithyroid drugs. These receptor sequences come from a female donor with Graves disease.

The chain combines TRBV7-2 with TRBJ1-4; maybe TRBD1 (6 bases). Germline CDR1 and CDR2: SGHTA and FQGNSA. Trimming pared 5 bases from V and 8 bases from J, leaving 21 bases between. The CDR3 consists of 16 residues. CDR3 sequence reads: CASSLRGAGVGEKLFF. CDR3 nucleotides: TGTGCCAGCAGCCTAAGGGGGGCAGGGGTCGGGGAAAAACTGTTTTTT.

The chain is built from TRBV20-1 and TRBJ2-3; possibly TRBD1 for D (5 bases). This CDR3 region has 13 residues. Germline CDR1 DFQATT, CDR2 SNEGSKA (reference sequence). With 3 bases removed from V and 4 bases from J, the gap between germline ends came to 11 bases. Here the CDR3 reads CSASPQGSDTQYF. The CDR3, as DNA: TGCAGTGCTAGCCCCCAGGGCTCAGATACGCAGTATTTT.

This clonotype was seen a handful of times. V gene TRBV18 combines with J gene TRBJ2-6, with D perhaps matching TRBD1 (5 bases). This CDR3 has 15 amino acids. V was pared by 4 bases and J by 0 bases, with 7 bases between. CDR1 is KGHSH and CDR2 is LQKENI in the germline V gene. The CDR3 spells CASSRQSSGANVLTF. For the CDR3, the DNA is TGTGCCAGCTCACGACAGAGCTCTGGGGCCAACGTCCTGACTTTC.

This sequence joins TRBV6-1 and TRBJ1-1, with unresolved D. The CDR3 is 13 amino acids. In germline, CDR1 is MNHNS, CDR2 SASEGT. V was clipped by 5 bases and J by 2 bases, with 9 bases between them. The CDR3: CASSNGPNTEAFF. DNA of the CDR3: TGTGCCAGCAGTAACGGACCAAACACTGAAGCTTTCTTT.

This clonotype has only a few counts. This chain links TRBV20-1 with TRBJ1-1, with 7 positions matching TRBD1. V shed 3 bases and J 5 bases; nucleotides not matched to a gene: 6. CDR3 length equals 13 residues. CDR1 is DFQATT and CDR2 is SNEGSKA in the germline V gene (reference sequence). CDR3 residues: CSARNQQGTEAFF. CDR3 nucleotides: TGCAGTGCTAGGAACCAACAGGGGACTGAAGCTTTCTTT.

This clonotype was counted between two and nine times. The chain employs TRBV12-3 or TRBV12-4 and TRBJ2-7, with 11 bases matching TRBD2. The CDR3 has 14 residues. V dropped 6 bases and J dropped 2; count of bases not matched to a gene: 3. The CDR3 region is CASRLAGGAYEQYF. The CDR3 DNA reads TGTGCCAGCAGGCTAGCGGGGGGCGCCTACGAGCAGTACTTC.

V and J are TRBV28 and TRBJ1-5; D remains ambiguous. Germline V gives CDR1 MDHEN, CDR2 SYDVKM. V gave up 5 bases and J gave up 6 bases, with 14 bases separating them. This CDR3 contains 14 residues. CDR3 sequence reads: CASSTEAGRQPQHF. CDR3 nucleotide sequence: TGTGCCAGCAGTACAGAGGCAGGACGTCAGCCCCAGCATTTT.

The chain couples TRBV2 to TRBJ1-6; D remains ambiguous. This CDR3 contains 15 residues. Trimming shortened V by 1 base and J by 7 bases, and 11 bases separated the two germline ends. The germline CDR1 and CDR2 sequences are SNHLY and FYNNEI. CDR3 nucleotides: TGTGCCAGCAGTGAAGGGACTACGCTGAATTCACCCCTCCACTTT. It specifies CASSEGTTLNSPLHF.

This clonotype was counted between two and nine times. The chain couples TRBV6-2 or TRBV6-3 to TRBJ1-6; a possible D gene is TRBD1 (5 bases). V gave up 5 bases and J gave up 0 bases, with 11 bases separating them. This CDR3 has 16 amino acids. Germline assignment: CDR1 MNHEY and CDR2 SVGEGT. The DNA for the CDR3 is TGTGCCAGCAGTACCGGTGGGACCTCCTATAATTCACCCCTCCACTTT. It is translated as CASSTGGTSYNSPLHF.

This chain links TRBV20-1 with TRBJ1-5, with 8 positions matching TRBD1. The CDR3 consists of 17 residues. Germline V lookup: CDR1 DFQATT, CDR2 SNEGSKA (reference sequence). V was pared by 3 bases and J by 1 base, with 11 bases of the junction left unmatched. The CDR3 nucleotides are TGCAGTGCTAGTAAGGACAGGGTTAGGTCCAGCAATCAGCCCCAGCATTTT. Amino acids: CSASKDRVRSSNQPQHF.